A selection of T cell receptor beta chains follows, all from one sample in a study of T cell repertoires in cytomegalovirus infection. One entry per CDR3 protein results from TCRdb running MiXCR on the reads. The sample has some 500,000 distinct CDR3 sequences, under 45% seen once. Their target antigens are unknown. Sequenced material: cultured PBMCs, taken from culture after CMV antigen stimulation. The receptors were sampled from a human donor in good health (CMV status not recorded). Some clones in this sample may be carry-over from other donors' samples. Each CDR3 is given with its conserved first and last residue. A D gene is named only where the DNA matches it firmly. Size is stated for part of the rows, as once, few or many counts, or as a class when the clone is expanded.

clone_size: NA
d_call: TRBD1
j_call: TRBJ2-5
v_call: TRBV20-1
cdr3_nt: TGCAGTGCTAGAGTTTTAGGGACAGGGTTCCAAGAGACCCAGTACTTC
cdr3_aa: CSARVLGTGFQETQYF

clone_size: few
d_call: TRBD2
j_call: TRBJ2-7
v_call: TRBV6-5
cdr3_nt: TGTGCCAGCAGTTCACTAGCGGGAGGTGGCGAGCAGTACTTC
cdr3_aa: CASSSLAGGGEQYF

clone_size: NA
d_call: TRBD1
j_call: TRBJ1-5
v_call: TRBV20-1
cdr3_nt: TGCAGTGCTGAAGTTGATGGGACAGGGGATTTTTGGGGCAATCAGCCCCAGCATTTT
cdr3_aa: CSAEVDGTGDFWGNQPQHF

clone_size: NA
d_call: NA
j_call: TRBJ2-5
v_call: TRBV2
cdr3_nt: TGTGCCAGCGTATCAGCGGAGTACCAAGAGACCCAGTACTTC
cdr3_aa: CASVSAEYQETQYF

clone_size: NA
d_call: NA
j_call: TRBJ1-2
v_call: TRBV5-1
cdr3_nt: TGCGCCAGCAGCTTGGAATCTAGCTATGGCTACACCTTC
cdr3_aa: CASSLESSYGYTF

clone_size: NA
d_call: NA
j_call: TRBJ2-1
v_call: TRBV6-1
cdr3_nt: TGTGCCTGCAGTGGGGACTTCCGGCAGTTCTTC
cdr3_aa: CACSGDFRQFF

clone_size: NA
d_call: NA
j_call: TRBJ2-2
v_call: TRBV12-3/TRBV12-4
cdr3_nt: TGTGCCAGCAGACAGCCCACCGGGGAGCTGTTTTTT
cdr3_aa: CASRQPTGELFF

clone_size: many
d_call: NA
j_call: TRBJ2-2
v_call: TRBV7-2
cdr3_nt: TGTGCCAGCAGCTTAGAGCAGGGATCGTACGGGGAGCTGTTTTTT
cdr3_aa: CASSLEQGSYGELFF

clone_size: few
d_call: NA
j_call: TRBJ1-5
v_call: TRBV6-1
cdr3_nt: TGTGCCAGCAGTGAAAGGGCAGGCCGCGTGGGGCCCCAGCATTTT
cdr3_aa: CASSERAGRVGPQHF

clone_size: NA
d_call: TRBD1
j_call: TRBJ2-6
v_call: TRBV11-2
cdr3_nt: TGTGCCAGCAGCTCCCTCCCGGGACAGACCTCTGGGGCCAACGTCCTGACTTTC
cdr3_aa: CASSSLPGQTSGANVLTF

clone_size: NA
d_call: NA
j_call: TRBJ1-3
v_call: TRBV7-2
cdr3_nt: TGTGCCAGCAGCTTAGGAACGTCCTCTGGAAACACCATATATTTT
cdr3_aa: CASSLGTSSGNTIYF

clone_size: NA
d_call: TRBD2
j_call: TRBJ2-1
v_call: TRBV19
cdr3_nt: TGTGCCAGTAGTAGGAATCCGGGACTAGCGGGAGATTACAATGAGCAGTTCTTC
cdr3_aa: CASSRNPGLAGDYNEQFF

clone_size: NA
d_call: TRBD1
j_call: TRBJ1-2
v_call: TRBV12-5
cdr3_nt: TGTGCTAGTGGCGGCTGGACAGGGAAGGGTGACTATGGCTACACCTTC
cdr3_aa: CASGGWTGKGDYGYTF

clone_size: many
d_call: NA
j_call: TRBJ1-1
v_call: TRBV7-2
cdr3_nt: TGTGCCAGCAGCTTAGTACCGGTGAACACTGAAGCTTTCTTT
cdr3_aa: CASSLVPVNTEAFF

clone_size: NA
d_call: TRBD2
j_call: TRBJ2-1
v_call: TRBV6-1
cdr3_nt: TGTGCCAGCAGAACAAAAATACCTACTAGCGGGAGGAACAATGAGCAGTTCTTC
cdr3_aa: CASRTKIPTSGRNNEQFF

clone_size: NA
d_call: NA
j_call: TRBJ1-1
v_call: TRBV5-5
cdr3_nt: TGTGCCAGCAGCGGGGGATCGGGGACTGAAGCTTTCTTT
cdr3_aa: CASSGGSGTEAFF

clone_size: few
d_call: TRBD2
j_call: TRBJ2-1
v_call: TRBV7-2
cdr3_nt: TGTGCCAGCAGCCATCATAGCGGGAGGGCCTACAATGAGCAGTTCTTC
cdr3_aa: CASSHHSGRAYNEQFF

clone_size: few
d_call: NA
j_call: TRBJ2-2
v_call: TRBV11-3
cdr3_nt: TGTGCCAGCAGCCTCGGGCCCGGTAGGGGGGAGCTGTTTTTT
cdr3_aa: CASSLGPGRGELFF

clone_size: once
d_call: NA
j_call: TRBJ1-1
v_call: TRBV18
cdr3_nt: TGTGCCAGCTCACCCGCCAGTAGTTCGTACACTGAAGCTTTCTTT
cdr3_aa: CASSPASSSYTEAFF

clone_size: many
d_call: TRBD1
j_call: TRBJ1-6
v_call: TRBV7-2
cdr3_nt: TGTGCCAGCAGCATCGACAGGGCCTCACCCCTCCACTTT
cdr3_aa: CASSIDRASPLHF

clone_size: few
d_call: NA
j_call: TRBJ1-5
v_call: TRBV6-6
cdr3_nt: TGTGCCAGCAGTTACGAACCGAGTTATAGCAATCAGCCCCAGCATTTT
cdr3_aa: CASSYEPSYSNQPQHF

clone_size: many
d_call: TRBD1
j_call: TRBJ1-2
v_call: TRBV7-9
cdr3_nt: TGTGCCAGCAGCTTAGCCAGGGGGAGCTATGGCTACACCTTC
cdr3_aa: CASSLARGSYGYTF

clone_size: NA
d_call: NA
j_call: TRBJ2-2
v_call: TRBV5-4
cdr3_nt: TGTGCCAGCAGCTTACCAAGGCACGACACCGGGGAGCTGTTTTTT
cdr3_aa: CASSLPRHDTGELFF

clone_size: few
d_call: NA
j_call: TRBJ1-1
v_call: TRBV10-3
cdr3_nt: TGTGCCATCAGGAACAGGACGATGAACACTGAAGCTTTCTTT
cdr3_aa: CAIRNRTMNTEAFF

clone_size: few
d_call: TRBD1
j_call: TRBJ2-1
v_call: TRBV7-2
cdr3_nt: TGTGCCAGCAGCTTAGGAGGGACAGGGGGTTACAATGAGCAGTTCTTC
cdr3_aa: CASSLGGTGGYNEQFF

clone_size: few
d_call: TRBD2
j_call: TRBJ2-4
v_call: TRBV6-1
cdr3_nt: TGTGCCAGCAGCGGGGGGGTAGCCAAAAACATTCAGTACTTC
cdr3_aa: CASSGGVAKNIQYF

clone_size: many
d_call: NA
j_call: TRBJ1-2
v_call: TRBV7-2
cdr3_nt: TGTGCCAGCAGCGCAGGGACCATGTCATTCTCCGGCTACACCTTC
cdr3_aa: CASSAGTMSFSGYTF

clone_size: NA
d_call: NA
j_call: TRBJ2-5
v_call: TRBV6-6
cdr3_nt: TGTGCCAGCAGTTACGCCGGTAGCGGTAGGACCCAGTACTTC
cdr3_aa: CASSYAGSGRTQYF

clone_size: NA
d_call: TRBD1
j_call: TRBJ1-1
v_call: TRBV19
cdr3_nt: TGTGCCAGTAAGCAGACCACAGGGGGCCAAGCTTTCTTT
cdr3_aa: CASKQTTGGQAFF

clone_size: once
d_call: TRBD2
j_call: TRBJ2-3
v_call: TRBV2
cdr3_nt: TGTGCCAGCAGTGGAGGCGGGAGACCAGATACGCAGTATTTT
cdr3_aa: CASSGGGRPDTQYF

clone_size: NA
d_call: TRBD1
j_call: TRBJ1-3
v_call: TRBV6-1
cdr3_nt: TGTGCCAGCAGTGACCGGGACAGGCTTGTCGTAGGAAACACCATATATTTT
cdr3_aa: CASSDRDRLVVGNTIYF

clone_size: NA
d_call: TRBD1
j_call: TRBJ2-1
v_call: TRBV2
cdr3_nt: TGTGCCAGAGGGACAGGGGCTGGAGAGCAGTTCTTC
cdr3_aa: CARGTGAGEQFF

clone_size: NA
d_call: NA
j_call: TRBJ1-4
v_call: TRBV20-1
cdr3_nt: TGCAGTGCTAGAGATTTAGGGGCACTTGGAGAAAAACTGTTTTTT
cdr3_aa: CSARDLGALGEKLFF

clone_size: NA
d_call: NA
j_call: TRBJ2-1
v_call: TRBV2
cdr3_nt: TGTGCCAGCAGTGGAGGCTGGGGCAAAGGTTACAATGAGCAGTTCTTC
cdr3_aa: CASSGGWGKGYNEQFF

clone_size: NA
d_call: TRBD1
j_call: TRBJ2-1
v_call: TRBV2
cdr3_nt: TGTGCCAGCAGTGGGGACAGGCCATGGAATGAGCAGTTCTTC
cdr3_aa: CASSGDRPWNEQFF

clone_size: few
d_call: NA
j_call: TRBJ2-2
v_call: TRBV28
cdr3_nt: TGTGCCAGCAGTTTCGTGGGGTTCAACGGGGAGCTGTTTTTT
cdr3_aa: CASSFVGFNGELFF

clone_size: few
d_call: TRBD2
j_call: TRBJ2-3
v_call: TRBV7-6
cdr3_nt: TGTGCCAGCAGCGCGGGACTAGCAATAGATACGCAGTATTTT
cdr3_aa: CASSAGLAIDTQYF

clone_size: NA
d_call: TRBD2
j_call: TRBJ2-5
v_call: TRBV7-2
cdr3_nt: TGTGCCAGCAGCCAACAAGCGGGGGAAGAGACCCAGTACTTC
cdr3_aa: CASSQQAGEETQYF

clone_size: few
d_call: TRBD2
j_call: TRBJ2-1
v_call: TRBV7-2
cdr3_nt: TGTGCCAGCAGCTTCTTCCCCGCCTATGGACTAGCGGGAGTGGTTGAGCAGTTCTTC
cdr3_aa: CASSFFPAYGLAGVVEQFF

clone_size: NA
d_call: NA
j_call: TRBJ1-1
v_call: TRBV3-1
cdr3_nt: TGTGCCAGCAGCCAAACCCGTATTTCTGAAGCTTTCTTT
cdr3_aa: CASSQTRISEAFF

clone_size: NA
d_call: NA
j_call: TRBJ2-7
v_call: TRBV7-2
cdr3_nt: TGTGCCAGCAGCCTTAGACTGCATTCCTACGAGCAGTACTTC
cdr3_aa: CASSLRLHSYEQYF

clone_size: few
d_call: NA
j_call: TRBJ2-1
v_call: TRBV19
cdr3_nt: TGTGCCAGCACAGGGTTTGACTACAATGAGCAGTTCTTC
cdr3_aa: CASTGFDYNEQFF

clone_size: few
d_call: TRBD2
j_call: TRBJ2-5
v_call: TRBV4-3
cdr3_nt: TGCGCCAGCAGCCAAGATAGACTAGCGGGGAAGACCCAGTACTTC
cdr3_aa: CASSQDRLAGKTQYF

clone_size: NA
d_call: TRBD1
j_call: TRBJ2-7
v_call: TRBV7-9
cdr3_nt: TGTGCCAGCTACAGCCCGGGACAGGGTTCCTACGAGCAGTACTTC
cdr3_aa: CASYSPGQGSYEQYF

clone_size: NA
d_call: NA
j_call: TRBJ2-5
v_call: TRBV11-2
cdr3_nt: TGTGCCAGCAGCTTAAGCGCCCCCACGGGGACCCAGTACTTC
cdr3_aa: CASSLSAPTGTQYF

clone_size: NA
d_call: NA
j_call: TRBJ1-4
v_call: TRBV28
cdr3_nt: TGTGCCAGCACCAGAGAGGGGGTTGCAACTAATGAAAAACTGTTTTTT
cdr3_aa: CASTREGVATNEKLFF

clone_size: few
d_call: TRBD1
j_call: TRBJ2-3
v_call: TRBV7-8
cdr3_nt: TGTGCCAGCAGCCCGTTCCCGGGACAGGGGGCTGATACGCAGTATTTT
cdr3_aa: CASSPFPGQGADTQYF

clone_size: NA
d_call: NA
j_call: TRBJ1-4
v_call: TRBV12-5
cdr3_nt: TGTGCTAGTGGTTTGCGGCTCGGGGCTAATGAAAAACTGTTTTTT
cdr3_aa: CASGLRLGANEKLFF

clone_size: NA
d_call: NA
j_call: TRBJ2-2
v_call: TRBV7-2
cdr3_nt: TGTGCCAGCAGCTCTGGACGGGAGATAACCGGGGAGCTGTTTTTT
cdr3_aa: CASSSGREITGELFF

clone_size: NA
d_call: NA
j_call: TRBJ2-7
v_call: TRBV7-2
cdr3_nt: TGTGCCAGCATTGCTACCAGCTCCTACGAGCAGTACTTC
cdr3_aa: CASIATSSYEQYF

clone_size: NA
d_call: TRBD1
j_call: TRBJ2-7
v_call: TRBV28
cdr3_nt: TGTGCCAGCAGTTCGCCTCCGGGACAGGGGGCTTTCGACGAGCAGTACTTC
cdr3_aa: CASSSPPGQGAFDEQYF

clone_size: NA
d_call: TRBD1
j_call: TRBJ2-5
v_call: TRBV5-1
cdr3_nt: TGCGCCAGCAGCCCGGCCGGGACAGGGGAGGAGACCCAGTACTTC
cdr3_aa: CASSPAGTGEETQYF

clone_size: many
d_call: NA
j_call: TRBJ2-1
v_call: TRBV7-2
cdr3_nt: TGTGCCAGCAGCTCCGCGGGCTGGCGACGAAACAATGAGCAGTTCTTC
cdr3_aa: CASSSAGWRRNNEQFF

clone_size: NA
d_call: NA
j_call: TRBJ2-5
v_call: TRBV5-1
cdr3_nt: TGCGCCAGCAGCTTGGGAGTACTCGGCGAGACCCAGTACTTC
cdr3_aa: CASSLGVLGETQYF